This T cell receptor beta chain is from a study of CD8 T cells in Susac syndrome. About this clonotype itself: The antigen remains unidentified.

RNA in amounts of roughly 0.5 to 1 ug was reverse transcribed with random hexamers. Across 54 Vbeta and 13 Jbeta, immunoSEQ multiplex PCR amplified TCR beta CDR3. TCRdb reprocessed the immunoSEQ multiplex PCR reads with MiXCR, giving one entry per CDR3 protein. The sample comprises some 200,000 distinct CDR3 sequences, roughly 96% of which are singletons, and around 0.085% rests with the top ten. General study findings and limits: The authors acknowledged that the study's TCR sequencing and HLA analysis involved relatively few individuals.

The J segment lost 5 bases and the V segment lost 1 base, leaving 9 bases of the junction unmatched. This CDR3 spans 17 amino acids. From germline, CDR1 is MGHRA and CDR2 YSYEKL. From blood CD8+ and CD4+ T cells, the TCR beta chain was sequenced. The authors negatively isolated CD8+ and CD4+ T cells and FACS-enriched TEMRA cells. This chain connects TRBV4-1 to TRBJ2-3, with 10 bases lining up with TRBD2. This receptor was taken from a human donor with multiple sclerosis. The specimen sequenced was CD4+ T cells from PBMCs. CDR3 DNA sequence: TGCGCCAGCAGCCAAGGCCTAGCGGGGGCGAGGGTAGATACGCAGTATTTT. This translates into CASSQGLAGARVDTQYF.